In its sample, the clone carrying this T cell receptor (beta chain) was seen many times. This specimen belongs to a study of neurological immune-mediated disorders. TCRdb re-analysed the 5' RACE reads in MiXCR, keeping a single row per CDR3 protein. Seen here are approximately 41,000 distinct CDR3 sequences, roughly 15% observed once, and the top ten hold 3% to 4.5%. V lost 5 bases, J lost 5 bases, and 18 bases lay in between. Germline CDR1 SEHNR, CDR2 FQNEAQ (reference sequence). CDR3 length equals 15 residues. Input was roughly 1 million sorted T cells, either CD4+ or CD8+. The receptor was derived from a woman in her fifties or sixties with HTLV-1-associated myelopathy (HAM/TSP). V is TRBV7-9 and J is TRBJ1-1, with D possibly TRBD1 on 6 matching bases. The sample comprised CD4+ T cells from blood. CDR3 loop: CASSDFQGLRTEAFF. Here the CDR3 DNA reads TGTGCCAGCAGCGACTTTCAGGGGCTTAGAACTGAAGCTTTCTTT.